This TCR beta chain derives from a study of CD4+ T cells in melanoma. Study findings and constraints: A reported correlation linked neoantigen-specific CD4+ T cells to CD8+, macrophage and B cell function. Neoantigen-specific CD4+ T cells in melanoma reportedly had diverse differentiation states.

This clone has more than one count but fewer than ten. As yet, its antigen is unknown. Germline V gives CDR1 SGHVS, CDR2 FNYEAQ. The CDR3 extends over 15 amino acids. Losses at the gene ends were 4 bases for V and 4 bases for J; bases not matched to a gene: 4. TCRdb's table, derived via immunoSEQ multiplex PCR, lists solely in-frame clones and lacks some. The table lists over 100,000 clones, roughly 90% of them singletons. This receptor was identified in a human donor with melanoma. This chain connects TRBV7-6 to TRBJ2-2; 9 bases are a match to TRBD1. Sample: peripheral blood. CDR3 in amino acids: CASSSGQGITGELFF. DNA of the CDR3: TGTGCCAGCAGCTCCGGACAGGGGATCACCGGGGAGCTGTTTTTT.